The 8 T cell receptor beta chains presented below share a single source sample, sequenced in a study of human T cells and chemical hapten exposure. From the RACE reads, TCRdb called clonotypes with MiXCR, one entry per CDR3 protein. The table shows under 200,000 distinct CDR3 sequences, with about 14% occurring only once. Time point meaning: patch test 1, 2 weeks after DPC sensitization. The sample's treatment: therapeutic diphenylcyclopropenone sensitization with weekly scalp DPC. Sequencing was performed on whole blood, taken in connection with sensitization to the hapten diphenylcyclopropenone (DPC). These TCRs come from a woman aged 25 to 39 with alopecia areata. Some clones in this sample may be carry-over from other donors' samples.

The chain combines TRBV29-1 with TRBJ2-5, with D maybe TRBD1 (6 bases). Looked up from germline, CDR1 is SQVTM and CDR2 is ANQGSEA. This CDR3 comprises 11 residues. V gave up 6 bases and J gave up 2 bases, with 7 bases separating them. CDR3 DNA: TGCAGCGTCGGGACACAAGAGACCCAGTACTTC. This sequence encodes CSVGTQETQYF.

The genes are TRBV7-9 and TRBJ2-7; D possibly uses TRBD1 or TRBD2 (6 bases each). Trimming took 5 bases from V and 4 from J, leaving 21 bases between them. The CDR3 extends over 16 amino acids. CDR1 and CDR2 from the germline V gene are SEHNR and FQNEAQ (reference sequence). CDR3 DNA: TGTGCCAGCAGCCCGTTAGGGGGGACGGTGACATACGAGCAGTACTTC. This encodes CASSPLGGTVTYEQYF.

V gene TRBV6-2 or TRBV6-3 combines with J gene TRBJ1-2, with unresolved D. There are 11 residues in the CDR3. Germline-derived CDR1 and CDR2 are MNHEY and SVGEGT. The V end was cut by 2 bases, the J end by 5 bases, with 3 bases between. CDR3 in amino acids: CASSYGYGYTF. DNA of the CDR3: TGTGCCAGCAGTTACGGATATGGCTACACCTTC.

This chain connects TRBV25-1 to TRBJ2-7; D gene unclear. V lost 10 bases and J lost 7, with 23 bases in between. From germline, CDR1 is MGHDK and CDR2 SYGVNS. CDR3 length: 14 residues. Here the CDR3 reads CATSGRARSGEQYF. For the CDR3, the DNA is TGTGCCACCTCGGGCCGGGCACGGTCTGGAGAGCAGTACTTC.

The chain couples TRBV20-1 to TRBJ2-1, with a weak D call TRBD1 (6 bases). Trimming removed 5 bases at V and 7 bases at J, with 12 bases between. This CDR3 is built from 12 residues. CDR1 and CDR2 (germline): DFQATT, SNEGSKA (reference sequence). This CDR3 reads CSAYRVGNEQFF. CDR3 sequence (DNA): TGCAGTGCTTACAGGGTCGGGAATGAGCAGTTCTTC.

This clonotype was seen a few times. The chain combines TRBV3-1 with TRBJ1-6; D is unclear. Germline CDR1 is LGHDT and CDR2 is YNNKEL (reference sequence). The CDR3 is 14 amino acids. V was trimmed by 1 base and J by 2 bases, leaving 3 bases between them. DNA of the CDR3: TGTGCCAGCAGCCAAGGTACCTATAATTCACCCCTCCACTTT. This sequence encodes CASSQGTYNSPLHF. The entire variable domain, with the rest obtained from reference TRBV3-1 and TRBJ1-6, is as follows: DTAVSQTPKYLVTQMGNDKSIKCEQNLGHDTMYWYKQDSKKFLKIMFSYNNKELIINETVPNRFSPKSPDKAHLNLHINSLELGDSAVYFCASSQGTYNSPLHFGNGTRLTVT.

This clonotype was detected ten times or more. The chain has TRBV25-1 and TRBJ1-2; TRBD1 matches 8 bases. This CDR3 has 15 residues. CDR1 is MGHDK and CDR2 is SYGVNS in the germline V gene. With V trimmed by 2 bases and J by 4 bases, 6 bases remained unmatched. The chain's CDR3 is CASSETGTGFYGYTF. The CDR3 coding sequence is TGTGCCAGCAGTGAAACTGGGACAGGTTTCTATGGCTACACCTTC.

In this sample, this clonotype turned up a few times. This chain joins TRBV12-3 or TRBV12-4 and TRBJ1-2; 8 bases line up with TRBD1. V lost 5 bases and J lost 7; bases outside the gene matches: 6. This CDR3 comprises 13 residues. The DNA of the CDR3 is TGTGCCAGCAGTAGACAGGGGACGGGTGGCTACACCTTC. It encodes CASSRQGTGGYTF.